This TCR beta chain was documented in a study of T cell repertoires in cytomegalovirus infection. TCRdb processed the reads anew with MiXCR; each CDR3 protein has one entry. The profile shows about 530,000 distinct CDR3 sequences, 26% of them singletons. Germline assignment: CDR1 LNHDA and CDR2 SQIVND (reference sequence). V was pared by 7 bases and J by 0 bases, with 15 bases between. The CDR3 loop spans 15 amino acids. This chain joins TRBV19 and TRBJ1-1, with TRBD1 as a possible D gene (5 bases). Material for sequencing was PBMCs. This TCR derives from a human donor in good health (CMV status not recorded). Some clones in this sample may be carry-over from other donors' samples. Here the CDR3 DNA reads TGTGCCAGTACCCCCCCCGGGACGTTGAACACTGAAGCTTTCTTT. Its translation is CASTPPGTLNTEAFF. Full variable domain (rest looked up from reference TRBV19 and TRBJ1-1): DGGITQSPKYLFRKEGQNVTLSCEQNLNHDAMYWYRQDPGQGLRLIYYSQIVNDFQKGDIAEGYSVSREKKESFPLTVTSAQKNPTAFYLCASTPPGTLNTEAFFGQGTRLTVV.